The 26 T cell receptor beta chains below were found in one sample sequenced in a study of T cell responses to AZD1222 COVID-19 vaccine. Some clones are missing from TCRdb's copy, which holds only in-frame ones; the method was immunoSEQ multiplex PCR. The data show around 150,000 clones, roughly 90% seen once. This material consisted of peripheral blood, taken 28 days after the second AZD1222 dose. All receptors come from an adult who received the AZD1222 COVID-19 vaccine.

The CDR3: CASPPAGKLAKNIQYF. CDR3 DNA sequence: TGTGCCAGCCCCCCTGCGGGGAAATTGGCCAAAAACATTCAGTACTTC. This chain uses TRBV27 with TRBJ2-4, with D tentatively TRBD2 (6 bases). The CDR3 is made up of 16 amino acids. Trimming removed 8 bases at V and 1 base at J, with 18 bases between. CDR1 MNHEY and CDR2 SMNVEV come from the germline V gene (reference sequence).

The V call is TRBV11-3, the J call TRBJ1-6; D is ambiguous. Deletions cut 0 bases from V and 9 bases from J, with 18 bases between. This CDR3 comprises 17 residues. Germline lookup yields CDR1 SGHNT and CDR2 YENEEA. In DNA form, the CDR3 reads TGTGCCAGCAGCTTAGATATCGTCGGTGCCGCGCGTTCACCCCTCCACTTT. It codes for CASSLDIVGAARSPLHF. The whole variable domain, filled in from reference TRBV11-3 and TRBJ1-6, reads EAGVVQSPRYKIIEKKQPVAFWCNPISGHNTLYWYLQNLGQGPELLIRYENEEAVDDSQLPKDRFSAERLKGVDSTLKIQPAELGDSAVYLCASSLDIVGAARSPLHFGNGTRLTVT.

The gene calls are TRBV11-3 and TRBJ2-7; TRBD1 aligns across 10 bases. The germline CDR1 and CDR2 sequences are SGHNT and YENEEA. The CDR3 consists of 14 residues. V lost 3 bases to trimming and J lost 4 bases; unmatched junction nucleotides: 3. CDR3: CASSLGQGPYEQYF. In DNA, the CDR3 is TGTGCCAGCAGCTTGGGACAGGGGCCTTACGAGCAGTACTTC.

The rearrangement joins TRBV28 to TRBJ2-7; 9 nucleotides match TRBD1. The V segment lost 6 bases and the J segment 0 bases; nucleotides outside the gene matches: 6. The CDR3 runs 15 residues. Germline values: CDR1 MDHEN, CDR2 SYDVKM. The CDR3 here is CASSWTGAHSYEQYF. The CDR3 DNA follows: TGTGCCAGCAGCTGGACAGGGGCACACTCCTACGAGCAGTACTTC.

The chain is built from TRBV9 and TRBJ1-3, with D hard to call. The V and J ends lost 0 bases and 0 bases respectively, with 7 bases between them. Germline assignment: CDR1 SGDLS and CDR2 YYNGEE. This CDR3 contains 15 residues. CDR3 sequence (DNA): TGTGCCAGCAGCGTAGAAGACTACTCTGGAAACACCATATATTTT. This translates into CASSVEDYSGNTIYF.

V and J are TRBV6-1 and TRBJ2-1; unclear D gene. Between the trimmed V and J ends, which lost 3 bases and 7 bases, there was a span of 7 bases. The V gene's germline CDR1 is MNHNS and CDR2 SASEGT. This CDR3 comprises 12 residues. CDR3 DNA: TGTGCCAGCAGTGACCTCTGGAATGAGCAGTTCTTC. Amino acid sequence: CASSDLWNEQFF.

This sequence joins TRBV11-3 and TRBJ2-4; D is undetermined. CDR1 is SGHNT, CDR2 YENEEA, per germline. V gave up 5 bases and J gave up 11 bases, with 13 bases separating them. This CDR3 has 12 amino acids. The DNA of the CDR3 is TGTGCCAGCAGCGGGATTGGCGATTTTCAGTACTTC. It yields the protein CASSGIGDFQYF.

The J gene is TRBJ1-5, the V gene TRBV3-1 (or the pseudogene TRBV3-2); D is possibly TRBD1 (6 bases). There are 12 residues in the CDR3. V shed 8 bases and J shed 4 bases, with 9 bases lying between them. Per germline, CDR1 LGHDT and CDR2 YNNKEL (reference sequence). The CDR3 DNA sequence: TGTGCCAGCGGGAGGGGGAATCAGCCCCAGCATTTT. The encoded protein is CASGRGNQPQHF.

The chain is built from TRBV3-1 (or the pseudogene TRBV3-2) and TRBJ1-6; D remains ambiguous. Germline V CDR1 and CDR2: LGHDT, YNNKEL (reference sequence). The CDR3 runs to 16 residues. The V end lost 1 base, the J end lost 6 bases, and 13 bases lay between the germline ends. The CDR3, as DNA: TGTGCCAGCAGCCAAGTCCACAGAGTCGGTAATTCACCCCTCCACTTT. It codes for CASSQVHRVGNSPLHF.

This chain connects TRBV10-1 to TRBJ2-7; 11 bases align to TRBD1. The CDR3 runs to 15 residues. Trimming cost V 6 bases and J 5 bases; bases outside gene matches: 9. Germline assignment: CDR1 WNHNN and CDR2 SYGVQD (reference sequence). The CDR3, as DNA: TGCGCCAGCAGCCGGGGCGGGACAGGGGGGAACGAGCAGTACTTC. Its translation is CASSRGGTGGNEQYF.

The V call is TRBV7-6, the J call TRBJ1-5; 8 positions agree with TRBD1. The CDR3 covers 15 residues. CDR1 and CDR2 from the germline V gene are SGHVS and FNYEAQ. V lost 1 base to trimming and J lost 6 bases; unmatched junction nucleotides: 5. The CDR3 DNA sequence: TGTGCCAGCAGCTTAGGCAGGGGGCACACTCAGCCCCAGCATTTT. Protein product: CASSLGRGHTQPQHF.

The chain links TRBV2 to TRBJ2-1; D ambiguous. From germline, CDR1 is SNHLY and CDR2 FYNNEI. The CDR3 runs to 14 residues. V gave up 3 bases and J gave up 0 bases, with 6 bases separating them. CDR3 amino acids: CASSDRSSYNEQFF. CDR3 DNA: TGTGCCAGCAGTGACCGTAGCTCCTACAATGAGCAGTTCTTC.

The chain carries TRBV5-1 and TRBJ1-2; a weak D match, TRBD1 (5 bases). V lost 1 base, J lost 7 bases, and 14 bases lay in between. The CDR3 length is 14 residues. The germline V gene encodes CDR1 SGHRS and CDR2 YFSETQ. CDR3 bases: TGCGCCAGCAGCTTGCAGGGCCCCGTGCGTGGCTACACCTTC. Translation gives CASSLQGPVRGYTF.

The gene calls are TRBV5-4 and TRBJ1-4; 10 bases agree with TRBD1. The CDR3 is 15 amino acids. The V gene's germline CDR1 is SGHNT and CDR2 YYREEE (reference sequence). V shed 4 bases, J shed 10 bases, and the junction held 10 bases outside the gene matches. Here the CDR3 DNA reads TGTGCCAGCAGCGGTACCGGGACAGGGGTAGGAAAACTGTTTTTT. Amino acids: CASSGTGTGVGKLFF.

This chain uses TRBV6-5 with TRBJ1-4; D perhaps matches TRBD1 (5 bases). Trimming shortened V by 6 bases and J by 5 bases, and 16 bases separated the two germline ends. Germline values: CDR1 MNHEY, CDR2 SVGAGI. This CDR3 comprises 15 residues. CDR3 amino acids: CASRNYFQGNEKLFF. CDR3 in DNA: TGTGCCAGCAGAAACTACTTCCAGGGCAATGAAAAACTGTTTTTT.

J is TRBJ2-1 and V is TRBV19, with TRBD2 matching 13 bases. V was clipped by 10 bases and J by 6 bases; unmatched bases: 9. The CDR3 is 15 amino acids. Germline V gene sequence: CDR1 LNHDA, CDR2 SQIVND (reference sequence). The CDR3 sequence: CATTVGTSGINEQFF. The CDR3, as DNA: TGTGCCACCACGGTGGGGACTAGCGGGATCAATGAGCAGTTCTTC.

This chain uses TRBV2 with TRBJ2-4; the D is unclear. This CDR3 is 15 amino acids long. V was pared by 4 bases and J by 5 bases, with 15 bases between. Germline V gene sequence: CDR1 SNHLY, CDR2 FYNNEI. The DNA for the CDR3 is TGTGCCAGCAGTGGAGATCTTACTGATGAAAACATTCAGTACTTC. Its protein product is CASSGDLTDENIQYF.

This chain uses TRBV2 with TRBJ1-4; D gene unclear. The CDR3 length is 14 residues. V was pared by 6 bases and J by 8 bases, with 16 bases between. Germline assignment: CDR1 SNHLY and CDR2 FYNNEI. The CDR3 coding sequence is TGTGCCAGCAGGGAGCCCGTCAAGGGCGAAAAACTGTTTTTT. This encodes CASREPVKGEKLFF.

This clone has only one observation. This chain connects TRBV9 to TRBJ2-1; maybe TRBD2 (5 bases). The ends were cut back, 0 bases at V and 5 bases at J, with 12 bases in the middle. The CDR3 sequence is 15 residues long. In germline, CDR1 is SGDLS, CDR2 YYNGEE. Written as DNA, the CDR3 is TGTGCCAGCAGCGTAGTTGGGAGTCGGGACAATGAGCAGTTCTTC. This codes for CASSVVGSRDNEQFF.

The V call is TRBV7-9, the J call TRBJ1-1; D ambiguous. The CDR3 covers 15 residues. Germline assignment: CDR1 SEHNR and CDR2 FQNEAQ (reference sequence). V lost 0 bases and J lost 0, with 8 bases in between. Here the CDR3 DNA reads TGTGCCAGCAGCTTAGCAGACGGGGTGAACACTGAAGCTTTCTTT. It encodes CASSLADGVNTEAFF.

This chain connects TRBV27 to TRBJ1-5; 10 bases are a match to TRBD1. The germline gives CDR1 MNHEY, CDR2 SMNVEV (reference sequence). V lost 6 bases, J lost 2 bases, and 4 bases stayed unmatched. The CDR3 covers 15 residues. The CDR3, as DNA: TGTGCCAGCAGATCCGGGACAGGGGGCAATCAGCCCCAGCATTTT. It translates to CASRSGTGGNQPQHF.

The chain is built from TRBV27 and TRBJ1-1; TRBD1 might be the D (6 bases). Trimming left V 5 bases short and J 1 base short, with 17 bases between. Per the germline V gene, CDR1 is MNHEY and CDR2 is SMNVEV (reference sequence). The CDR3 consists of 16 residues. CDR3 DNA sequence: TGTGCCAGCAGTCCACATTTCAGGGGCCGGAACACTGAAGCTTTCTTT. Amino acids: CASSPHFRGRNTEAFF.

CDR3 region: CASSLDPIGSGSRVVETQYF. CDR3 bases: TGTGCCAGCAGCTTAGATCCCATAGGTAGCGGGTCCCGAGTGGTAGAGACCCAGTACTTC. The chain recombines TRBV11-3 with TRBJ2-5; 7 bases are a match to TRBD2. Germline V CDR1 and CDR2: SGHNT, YENEEA. V shed 0 bases and J 4 bases; nucleotides not matched to a gene: 20. This CDR3 spans 20 amino acids.

J is TRBJ1-5 and V is TRBV3-1 (or the pseudogene TRBV3-2); 7 bases fit TRBD1. The V gene's germline CDR1 is LGHDT and CDR2 YNNKEL (reference sequence). The V segment lost 1 base and the J segment 7 bases; nucleotides outside the gene matches: 7. The CDR3 is made up of 15 amino acids. CDR3 DNA sequence: TGTGCCAGCAGCCAAGGTCGGGACAGCCACCAGCCCCAGCATTTT. This gives the protein CASSQGRDSHQPQHF.

J is TRBJ1-6 and V is TRBV4-1; D is possibly TRBD1 (5 bases). Germline CDR1 reads MGHRA; CDR2 reads YSYEKL. The V gene lost 1 base and the J gene lost 9 bases, with 19 bases spanning the gap. This CDR3 region has 17 residues. The CDR3, as DNA: TGCGCCAGCAGCCAAGGAGTGGCAGGGCCGGGGAGTTCACCCCTCCACTTT. Protein product: CASSQGVAGPGSSPLHF.

The rearrangement joins TRBV18 to TRBJ2-7, with D maybe TRBD1 (5 bases). The CDR3 runs to 14 residues. Germline-derived CDR1 and CDR2 are KGHSH and LQKENI. The V end lost 5 bases, the J end lost 4 bases, and 15 bases lay between the germline ends. CDR3 amino acids: CASSSSGSDYEQYF. The CDR3 nucleotides are TGTGCCAGCTCATCATCAGGGTCAGATTACGAGCAGTACTTC.